The clone carrying this T cell receptor (beta chain) was seen only a few times. Its target is unknown. This record belongs to a study of beta chain features in type 1 diabetes. Study summary: Cell yields, gender and age were similar in healthy donors and patients.

Study-wide results and limits: Patients with type 1 diabetes showed fewer VDJ junction insertions and more deletions. Patients with Type 1 diabetes showed moderately but significantly shorter TCRB CDR3s in all four CD4+ subsets. In comparison with healthy donors, patients had naive, central memory and Treg TCRB repertoires that appeared more similar.

Since all of the isolated RNA was reverse transcribed, expressed TCRB transcripts were what got sequenced. The average read count of naive, central memory and regulatory T cell samples was approximately 3.9 million. Assay used: immunoSEQ multiplex PCR; TCRdb lists only in-frame clones, some missing. The table has around 250,000 clones, roughly 21% seen once. With V trimmed by 7 bases and J by 2 bases, 8 bases remained unmatched. This CDR3 spans 14 amino acids. The germline V gene encodes CDR1 SQVTM and CDR2 ANQGSEA. This TCR came from a woman between 35 and 50 years old with type 1 diabetes. Input material: naive CD4+ T cells from blood. The genes are TRBV29-1 and TRBJ2-5; 9 bases map to TRBD1. CDR3 DNA: TGCAGCGCAGATTCGGGACAGGGACAAGAGACCCAGTACTTC. Its translation is CSADSGQGQETQYF.